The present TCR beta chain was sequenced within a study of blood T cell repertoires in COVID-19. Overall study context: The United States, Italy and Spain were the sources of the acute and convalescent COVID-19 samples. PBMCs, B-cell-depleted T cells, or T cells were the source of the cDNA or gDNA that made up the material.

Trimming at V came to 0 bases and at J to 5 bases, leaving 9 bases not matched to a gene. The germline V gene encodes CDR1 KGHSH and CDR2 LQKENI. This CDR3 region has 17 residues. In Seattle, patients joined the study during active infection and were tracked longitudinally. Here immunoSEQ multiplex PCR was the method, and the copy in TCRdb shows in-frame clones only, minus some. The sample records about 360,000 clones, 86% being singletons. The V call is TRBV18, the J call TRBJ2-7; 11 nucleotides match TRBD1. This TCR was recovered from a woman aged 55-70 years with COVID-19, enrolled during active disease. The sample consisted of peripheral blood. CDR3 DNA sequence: TGTGCCAGCTCACCACCCCCCGGACAGGGGGCCAGGGACGAGCAGTACTTC. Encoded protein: CASSPPPGQGARDEQYF. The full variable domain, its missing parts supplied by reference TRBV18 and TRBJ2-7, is NAGVMQNPRHLVRRRGQEARLRCSPMKGHSHVYWYRQLPEEGLKFMVYLQKENIIDESGMPKERFSAEFPKEGPSILRIQQVVRGDSAAYFCASSPPPGQGARDEQYFGPGTRLTVT.